Each of the 21 T cell receptor beta chains below was sequenced from the same sample in a study of T cell repertoires in cytomegalovirus infection. MiXCR was run by TCRdb on the reads, yielding one entry per CDR3 protein. The sample lists roughly 250,000 distinct CDR3 sequences, approximately 13% occurring once. Source material: PBMCs. The receptors stem from a human donor in good health (CMV status not recorded). Some clones in this sample may be carry-over from other donors' samples.

This clonotype was picked up many times. The chain combines TRBV19 with TRBJ2-6, with 8 bases lining up with TRBD1. The CDR3 sequence is 17 residues long. Germline values: CDR1 LNHDA, CDR2 SQIVND (reference sequence). Trimming took 8 bases from V and 0 from J; bases not matched to a gene: 9. The DNA for the CDR3 is TGTGCCAGTTCAGGACAGGGCCTTAACTCTGGGGCCAACGTCCTGACTTTC. This sequence encodes CASSGQGLNSGANVLTF.

This chain joins TRBV4-2 and TRBJ2-2, with 9 bases aligning to TRBD1. The germline V gene has CDR1 LGHNA and CDR2 YNFKEQ. J gave up 5 bases and V 0 bases, and 13 bases lay outside the gene matches. The CDR3 sequence is 19 residues long. The CDR3 DNA reads as TGTGCCAGCAGCCAAGATCTCTCTTCGGACAGGGGACGGACCGGGGAGCTGTTTTTT. This gives the protein CASSQDLSSDRGRTGELFF.

This clonotype was seen more than once but under ten times. The V call is TRBV3-1, the J call TRBJ2-1, with D hard to call. This CDR3 has 11 amino acids. The germline V gene has CDR1 LGHDT and CDR2 YNNKEL (reference sequence). With 4 bases removed from V and 6 bases from J, the gap between germline ends came to 4 bases. The CDR3 is CASSRGNEQFF. CDR3 nucleotides: TGTGCCAGCAGCCGAGGCAATGAGCAGTTCTTC.

This clonotype was seen ten or more times. The chain joins TRBV12-3 or TRBV12-4 to TRBJ2-3, with a tentative D call TRBD2 (5 bases). There are 13 residues in the CDR3. V lost 6 bases and J 4 bases, leaving 11 bases between the germline ends. The CDR3: CASSLLVSDTQYF. In DNA, the CDR3 is TGTGCCAGCAGCTTACTAGTATCAGATACGCAGTATTTT.

This clonotype has a single count. The genes are TRBV6-8 and TRBJ2-1, with D maybe TRBD1 (5 bases). CDR1 is MNHGY and CDR2 is SAAAGT in the germline V gene. Trimming shortened V by 2 bases and J by 4 bases, and 12 bases separated the two germline ends. The CDR3 loop spans 15 amino acids. The CDR3 DNA reads TGTGCCAGCAGTTACCAGGGCGGAATATACAATGAGCAGTTCTTC. Its protein is CASSYQGGIYNEQFF.

The table lists this clonotype with a few counts. The chain joins TRBV18 to TRBJ2-2; 12 positions match TRBD2. This CDR3 is built from 18 residues. V was pared by 7 bases and J by 0 bases, with 9 bases of the junction left unmatched. CDR1 and CDR2 (germline): KGHSH, LQKENI. In DNA, the CDR3 is TGTGCCAGCTGCAGAAGACTAGCGGGGGCAGCGAACACCGGGGAGCTGTTTTTT. This encodes CASCRRLAGAANTGELFF.

V gene TRBV19 combines with J gene TRBJ1-1, with 9 positions matching TRBD1. The germline CDR1 and CDR2 sequences are LNHDA and SQIVND (reference sequence). V lost 3 bases and J lost 1; bases outside the gene matches: 3. This CDR3 has 15 amino acids. CDR3 in amino acids: CASSMGQGANTEAFF. CDR3 DNA sequence: TGTGCCAGTAGTATGGGACAGGGAGCGAACACTGAAGCTTTCTTT.

This sequence joins TRBV7-2 and TRBJ1-3; D ambiguous. CDR1 and CDR2 from the germline V gene are SGHTA and FQGNSA. V was trimmed by 1 base and J by 0 bases, leaving 7 bases between them. The CDR3 is 15 residues long. The chain's CDR3 is CASSLVPDSGNTIYF. CDR3 nucleotide sequence: TGTGCCAGCAGCTTAGTTCCAGACTCTGGAAACACCATATATTTT.

In this sample, this clonotype turned up a few times. The chain links TRBV6-2 or TRBV6-3 to TRBJ2-3; possible D gene TRBD2, 5 bases. V was trimmed by 6 bases and J by 0 bases, leaving 10 bases between them. From germline, CDR1 is MNHEY and CDR2 SVGEGT. This CDR3 has 14 residues. The chain's CDR3 is CASRRAASTDTQYF. The CDR3 DNA reads as TGTGCCAGCAGGAGGGCAGCTAGCACAGATACGCAGTATTTT.

This chain uses TRBV5-1 with TRBJ2-5; TRBD2 agrees at 8 bases. Trimming took 0 bases from V and 3 from J; bases not matched to a gene: 7. Germline values: CDR1 SGHRS, CDR2 YFSETQ. CDR3 length: 16 residues. Here the CDR3 DNA reads TGCGCCAGCAGCTTGGCGATCGGGGGGGCGGAAGAGACCCAGTACTTC. Translated, it gives CASSLAIGGAEETQYF.

This clonotype was detected many times. The chain has TRBV6-2 or TRBV6-3 and TRBJ2-1; 12 nucleotides agree with TRBD2. This CDR3 comprises 21 residues. The V gene's germline CDR1 is MNHEY and CDR2 SVGEGT. V was pared by 0 bases and J by 0 bases, with 12 bases of the junction left unmatched. DNA for the CDR3: TGTGCCAGCAGTTACTCAACCCTGACTAGCGGGAGAGGAGGCTCCTACAATGAGCAGTTCTTC. This sequence encodes CASSYSTLTSGRGGSYNEQFF.

This clonotype was seen ten or more times. The rearrangement uses TRBV6-1 and TRBJ2-5; D may be TRBD2 (5 bases). This CDR3 comprises 12 residues. Germline assignment: CDR1 MNHNS and CDR2 SASEGT. Trimming took 5 bases from V and 5 from J, leaving 9 bases between them. The CDR3 protein is CASSQTGETQYF. DNA for the CDR3: TGTGCCAGCAGTCAGACGGGGGAGACCCAGTACTTC.

This clonotype was observed at least ten times. The chain is built from TRBV10-3 and TRBJ2-7; D unresolved. Germline CDR1 is ENHRY and CDR2 is SYGVKD. There are 11 residues in the CDR3. V was cut by 3 bases and J by 3 bases, with 3 bases left in between. The CDR3 sequence is CAISDVYEQYF. The CDR3 region has the DNA TGTGCCATCAGTGACGTCTACGAGCAGTACTTC.

This clonotype was counted a few times. V gene TRBV28 combines with J gene TRBJ1-5; 8 positions match TRBD1. V lost 6 bases and J lost 7; bases outside the gene matches: 11. The CDR3 extends over 15 amino acids. Germline CDR1 MDHEN, CDR2 SYDVKM. The CDR3 nucleotides are TGTGCCAGCAGACCCGACAGGGGACGGACCCAGCCCCAGCATTTT. Its translation: CASRPDRGRTQPQHF.

V gene TRBV19 combines with J gene TRBJ2-1; a weak D match, TRBD2 (7 bases). Trimming pared 3 bases from V and 5 bases from J, leaving 11 bases between. The CDR3 has 14 amino acids. Germline V gene sequence: CDR1 LNHDA, CDR2 SQIVND (reference sequence). The CDR3 sequence: CASSIRGANNEQFF. The CDR3 DNA follows: TGTGCCAGTAGTATCCGGGGGGCCAACAATGAGCAGTTCTTC.

This clonotype has just a few counts. The chain couples TRBV27 to TRBJ1-1; 7 bases agree with TRBD1. This CDR3 is built from 17 residues. V dropped 5 bases and J dropped 5; count of bases not matched to a gene: 17. Germline V gene sequence: CDR1 MNHEY, CDR2 SMNVEV (reference sequence). CDR3 residues: CASSLPPYGRGLTEAFF. CDR3 bases: TGTGCCAGCAGTCTACCACCGTACGGGAGGGGGCTAACTGAAGCTTTCTTT.

V and J are TRBV3-1 and TRBJ2-1; the D is unclear. From germline, CDR1 is LGHDT and CDR2 YNNKEL (reference sequence). V was shortened by 3 bases and J by 0 bases, with 6 bases between the two germline ends. CDR3 length: 14 amino acids. The CDR3 nucleotides are TGTGCCAGCAGCCAGGGTCCCTCCTACAATGAGCAGTTCTTC. Translated: CASSQGPSYNEQFF.

This sequence joins TRBV5-1 and TRBJ1-5; TRBD1 is a possible D gene (5 bases). The germline V gene has CDR1 SGHRS and CDR2 YFSETQ. The CDR3 has 15 amino acids. V was clipped by 4 bases and J by 1 base, with 12 bases between them. CDR3 residues: CASSRSGLSNQPQHF. The CDR3 DNA reads as TGCGCCAGCAGCCGTTCAGGGCTAAGCAATCAGCCCCAGCATTTT.

The chain joins TRBV4-1 to TRBJ2-2; 7 positions match TRBD1. Germline assignment: CDR1 MGHRA and CDR2 YSYEKL. With V trimmed by 4 bases and J by 0 bases, 5 bases remained unmatched. This CDR3 has 16 residues. This CDR3 is CASSPEGTANTGELFF. CDR3 DNA sequence: TGCGCCAGCAGCCCTGAAGGGACAGCGAACACCGGGGAGCTGTTTTTT.

This clonotype was seen ten or more times. The chain couples TRBV6-1 to TRBJ2-7; TRBD1 matches at 7 bases. Germline CDR1 MNHNS, CDR2 SASEGT. This CDR3 has 15 amino acids. The junction had 10 bases not matched to a gene; V was cut back by 5 bases and J by 3 bases. CDR3 DNA sequence: TGTGCCAGCAGTCCGACAGGGTTCGGAGGCTACGAGCAGTACTTC. It yields the protein CASSPTGFGGYEQYF.

This clonotype was picked up many times. The V gene is TRBV7-2, the J gene TRBJ2-3; D not resolved. V was pared by 3 bases and J by 6 bases, with 10 bases between. The CDR3 consists of 13 residues. Germline V gives CDR1 SGHTA, CDR2 FQGNSA. CDR3 in amino acids: CASSLGRADTQYF. As DNA, the CDR3 is TGTGCCAGCAGCTTGGGCCGGGCGGATACGCAGTATTTT.